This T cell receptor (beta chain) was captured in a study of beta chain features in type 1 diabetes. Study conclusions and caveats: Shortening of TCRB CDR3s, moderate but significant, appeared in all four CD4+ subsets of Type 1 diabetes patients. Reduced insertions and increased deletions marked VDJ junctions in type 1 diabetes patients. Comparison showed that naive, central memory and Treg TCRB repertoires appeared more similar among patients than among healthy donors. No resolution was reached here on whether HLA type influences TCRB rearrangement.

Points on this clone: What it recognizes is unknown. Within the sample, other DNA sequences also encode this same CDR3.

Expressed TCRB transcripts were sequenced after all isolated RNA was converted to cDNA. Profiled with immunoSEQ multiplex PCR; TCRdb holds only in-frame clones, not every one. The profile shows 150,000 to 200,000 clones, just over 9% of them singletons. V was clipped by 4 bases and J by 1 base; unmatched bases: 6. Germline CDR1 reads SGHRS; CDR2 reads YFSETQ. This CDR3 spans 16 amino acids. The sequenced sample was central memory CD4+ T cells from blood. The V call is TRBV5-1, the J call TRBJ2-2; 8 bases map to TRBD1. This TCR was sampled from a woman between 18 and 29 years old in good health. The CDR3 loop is CASSPGQGLNTGELFF. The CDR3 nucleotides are TGCGCCAGCAGCCCCGGACAGGGCCTGAACACCGGGGAGCTGTTTTTT.